The text below deals with one TCR beta chain. The identical CDR3 is also encoded by other nucleotide sequences in the sample. This record belongs to a study of Ad26.COV2.S vaccination and SARS-CoV-2 variants. Method: immunoSEQ multiplex PCR; TCRdb's copy keeps in-frame clones and lacks some. This sample has under 500,000 clones, with around 92% found just once. Treatment specified: 15 to 20 received Ad26.COV2.S at low or high dose, single or two shots; 5 received placebo; per-sample allocation not given. On day 63 after the first injection, vaccine and placebo recipients gave samples. This sample comprised peripheral blood, obtained in a trial of Ad26.COV2.S vaccine versus placebo. The sequence came from a person between 18 and 60 years old who received the Ad26.COV2.S COVID-19 vaccine or a placebo.

The CDR3: CASSLRGSTDTQYF. The CDR3 region has the DNA TGTGCCAGCAGCTTGAGGGGAAGCACAGATACGCAGTATTTT. The V and J genes are TRBV5-6 and TRBJ2-3, with D perhaps TRBD1 (5 bases). CDR1 SGHDT and CDR2 YYEEEE come from the germline V gene. V shed 1 base and J shed 0 bases, with 6 bases lying between them. The CDR3 spans 14 residues.